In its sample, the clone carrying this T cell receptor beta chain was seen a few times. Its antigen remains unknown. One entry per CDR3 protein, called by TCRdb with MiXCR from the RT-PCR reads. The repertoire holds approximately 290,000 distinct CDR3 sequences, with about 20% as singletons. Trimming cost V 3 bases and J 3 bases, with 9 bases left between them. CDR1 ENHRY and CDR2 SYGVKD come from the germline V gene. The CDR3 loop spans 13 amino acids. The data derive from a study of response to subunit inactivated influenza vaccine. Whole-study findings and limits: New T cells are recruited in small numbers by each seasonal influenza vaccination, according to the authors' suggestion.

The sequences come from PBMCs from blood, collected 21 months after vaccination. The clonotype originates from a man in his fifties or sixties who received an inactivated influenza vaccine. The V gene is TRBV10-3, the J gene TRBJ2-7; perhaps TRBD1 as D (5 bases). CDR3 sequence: CAISDGAGYEQYF. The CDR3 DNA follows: TGTGCCATCAGTGATGGGGCCGGCTACGAGCAGTACTTC.